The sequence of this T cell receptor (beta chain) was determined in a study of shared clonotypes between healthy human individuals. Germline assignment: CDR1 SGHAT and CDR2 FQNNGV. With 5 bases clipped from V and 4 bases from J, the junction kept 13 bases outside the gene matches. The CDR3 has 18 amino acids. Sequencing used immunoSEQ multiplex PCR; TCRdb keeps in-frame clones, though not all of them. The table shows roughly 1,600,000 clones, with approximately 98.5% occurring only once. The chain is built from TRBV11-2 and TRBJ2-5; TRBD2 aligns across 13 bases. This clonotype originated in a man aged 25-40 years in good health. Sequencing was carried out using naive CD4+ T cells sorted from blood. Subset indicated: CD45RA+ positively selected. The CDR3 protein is CASSKGTSGNQRPETQYF. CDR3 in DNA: TGTGCCAGCAGCAAAGGGACTAGCGGGAACCAGCGGCCAGAGACCCAGTACTTC.